These T cell receptor beta chains were read from a single sample in a study of spatial heterogeneity in lung cancer. TCRdb reprocessed the 5' RACE reads via MiXCR and lists one record per CDR3 protein. Of just under 45,000 distinct CDR3 sequences in the sample, more than 20% are singletons; the top ten hold less than 9%. The material sequenced was PBMCs, taken at follow-up. Receptor source: a female donor with early-stage non-small cell lung cancer. Both conserved end residues are part of each CDR3. The order of the fields is clone size, V gene, D gene, J gene, CDR3 DNA, CDR3 protein. D genes are given only for firm matches. Size is omitted from some rows. Given values are once, few, many or a class for expanded clones.

clone_size: few
v_call: TRBV6-6
d_call: -
j_call: TRBJ2-5
cdr3_nt: TGTGCCACTAAAAGGGACGGTTACGAGACCCAGTACTTC
cdr3_aa: CATKRDGYETQYF

clone_size: many
v_call: TRBV28
d_call: TRBD2
j_call: TRBJ2-3
cdr3_nt: TGTGCCAGTGGACTAGCGAGCACAGATACGCAGTATTTT
cdr3_aa: CASGLASTDTQYF

clone_size: -
v_call: TRBV7-2
d_call: -
j_call: TRBJ1-4
cdr3_nt: TGTGCCAGCAGCCCTATATCAGCTAATGAAAAACTGTTTTTT
cdr3_aa: CASSPISANEKLFF

clone_size: few
v_call: TRBV12-3/TRBV12-4
d_call: -
j_call: TRBJ1-5
cdr3_nt: TGTGCCAGCAGCCTGAGACAAGGGACCCAGCATTTT
cdr3_aa: CASSLRQGTQHF

clone_size: -
v_call: TRBV2
d_call: -
j_call: TRBJ2-4
cdr3_nt: TGTGCCAGCAGTGTAGAAGCGGTTGGGCGTGGTACCAAAAACATTCAGTACTTC
cdr3_aa: CASSVEAVGRGTKNIQYF

clone_size: many
v_call: TRBV14
d_call: -
j_call: TRBJ2-7
cdr3_nt: TGTGCCAGCAGCCCACGTTCCTCCTACGAGCAGTACTTC
cdr3_aa: CASSPRSSYEQYF

clone_size: -
v_call: TRBV6-6
d_call: TRBD1
j_call: TRBJ2-1
cdr3_nt: TGTGCCAGCAGTGAACAGGGGGCACCCAATGAGCAGTTCTTC
cdr3_aa: CASSEQGAPNEQFF

clone_size: many
v_call: TRBV7-9
d_call: -
j_call: TRBJ2-6
cdr3_nt: TGTGCCAGCAGCTTATTCAACTCTGGGGCCAACGTCCTGACTTTC
cdr3_aa: CASSLFNSGANVLTF

clone_size: few
v_call: TRBV2
d_call: -
j_call: TRBJ2-1
cdr3_nt: TGTGCCAGCAGTGATAGGACGCCCTCCTACAATGAGCAGTTCTTC
cdr3_aa: CASSDRTPSYNEQFF

clone_size: few
v_call: TRBV4-1
d_call: -
j_call: TRBJ2-1
cdr3_nt: TGCGCCAGCAGCCCGAGGGACATAGCCTACAATGAGCAGTTCTTC
cdr3_aa: CASSPRDIAYNEQFF

clone_size: -
v_call: TRBV5-6
d_call: -
j_call: TRBJ1-2
cdr3_nt: TGTGCCAGCAGCTCAGGGTATGGCTACACCTTC
cdr3_aa: CASSSGYGYTF

clone_size: many
v_call: TRBV5-1
d_call: -
j_call: TRBJ1-1
cdr3_nt: TGCGCCAGCAGCTTGGGGCAGGGGCGTACTGAAGCTTTCTTT
cdr3_aa: CASSLGQGRTEAFF

clone_size: -
v_call: TRBV10-2
d_call: TRBD1
j_call: TRBJ1-1
cdr3_nt: TGCGCCAGTTACACCGGGACAGGGACTGAAGCTTTCTTT
cdr3_aa: CASYTGTGTEAFF

clone_size: -
v_call: TRBV7-9
d_call: -
j_call: TRBJ2-3
cdr3_nt: TGTGCCAGCAGGTCTGCGTATACGCAGTATTTT
cdr3_aa: CASRSAYTQYF

clone_size: -
v_call: TRBV10-3
d_call: TRBD1
j_call: TRBJ2-1
cdr3_nt: TGTGCCATCAGTACCGGGACAGTTATCGATGAGCAGTTCTTC
cdr3_aa: CAISTGTVIDEQFF

clone_size: many
v_call: TRBV18
d_call: -
j_call: TRBJ2-3
cdr3_nt: TGTGCCAGCTCACCCAATACTAGCACAGATACGCAGTATTTT
cdr3_aa: CASSPNTSTDTQYF

clone_size: few
v_call: TRBV25-1
d_call: -
j_call: TRBJ2-5
cdr3_nt: TGTGCCAGCAGTTCAACTCTCGGGGAGACCCAGTACTTC
cdr3_aa: CASSSTLGETQYF

clone_size: few
v_call: TRBV19
d_call: -
j_call: TRBJ1-4
cdr3_nt: TGTGCCAGTAGTCCAGGCGGAGGACAAAATAATGAAAAACTGTTTTTT
cdr3_aa: CASSPGGGQNNEKLFF

clone_size: few
v_call: TRBV9
d_call: -
j_call: TRBJ2-2
cdr3_nt: TGTGCCAGCAGCTCCGAGAGGGGACAACCGAACACCGGGGAGCTGTTTTTT
cdr3_aa: CASSSERGQPNTGELFF

clone_size: few
v_call: TRBV18
d_call: -
j_call: TRBJ2-6
cdr3_nt: TGTGTCAGCTCACCCGTCTCTGGGGCCAACGTCCTGACTTTC
cdr3_aa: CVSSPVSGANVLTF

clone_size: few
v_call: TRBV7-7
d_call: TRBD1
j_call: TRBJ2-3
cdr3_nt: TGTGCTAGCAGCTTCCGAGGACAGGGGTGGACAGATACGCAGTATTTT
cdr3_aa: CASSFRGQGWTDTQYF

clone_size: few
v_call: TRBV3-1
d_call: -
j_call: TRBJ1-2
cdr3_nt: TGTGCCAGCAGCCAAGGCTATGGCTACACCTTC
cdr3_aa: CASSQGYGYTF

clone_size: -
v_call: TRBV19
d_call: TRBD2
j_call: TRBJ2-1
cdr3_nt: TGTGCCAGTAGTTGGCGGGGGGGTGAGCAGTTCTTC
cdr3_aa: CASSWRGGEQFF

clone_size: -
v_call: TRBV30
d_call: -
j_call: TRBJ1-5
cdr3_nt: TGTGCCTGGGAACAAGGAAATCAGCCCCAGCATTTT
cdr3_aa: CAWEQGNQPQHF

clone_size: few
v_call: TRBV18
d_call: TRBD1
j_call: TRBJ1-1
cdr3_nt: TGTGCCAGCTCACCAAGTCAGGGGGCTGACACTGAAGCTTTCTTT
cdr3_aa: CASSPSQGADTEAFF

clone_size: -
v_call: TRBV5-6
d_call: -
j_call: TRBJ2-5
cdr3_nt: TGTGCCAGCAGCACAACCTATCACCAAGGAGGGACCCAGTACTTC
cdr3_aa: CASSTTYHQGGTQYF

clone_size: many
v_call: TRBV7-2
d_call: -
j_call: TRBJ2-1
cdr3_nt: TGTGCCAGCAGCCGTACAAGGGGAGAGCAGTTCTTC
cdr3_aa: CASSRTRGEQFF

clone_size: many
v_call: TRBV3-1
d_call: -
j_call: TRBJ2-7
cdr3_nt: TGTGCCAGCAGCCAAGGGTACGAGCAGTACTTC
cdr3_aa: CASSQGYEQYF

clone_size: -
v_call: TRBV7-9
d_call: TRBD1
j_call: TRBJ1-5
cdr3_nt: TGTGCCAGCAGCTTCACAGGGGACCAGCCCCAGCATTTT
cdr3_aa: CASSFTGDQPQHF

clone_size: many
v_call: TRBV5-6
d_call: -
j_call: TRBJ2-5
cdr3_nt: TGTGCCAGCGGGGCTCGTGTAGGGGAGACCCAGTACTTC
cdr3_aa: CASGARVGETQYF

clone_size: many
v_call: TRBV20-1
d_call: -
j_call: TRBJ1-2
cdr3_nt: TGCAGTGCTAGCGACAACTATGGCTACACCTTC
cdr3_aa: CSASDNYGYTF

clone_size: -
v_call: TRBV4-1
d_call: -
j_call: TRBJ1-2
cdr3_nt: TGCGCCAGCAGCGGGTTTTTGGGCTATGGCTACACCTTC
cdr3_aa: CASSGFLGYGYTF

clone_size: -
v_call: TRBV6-2/TRBV6-3
d_call: TRBD1
j_call: TRBJ1-2
cdr3_nt: TGTGCCAGCACCGAAACCGGGACAGTCTATGGCTACACCTTC
cdr3_aa: CASTETGTVYGYTF

clone_size: many
v_call: TRBV7-6
d_call: -
j_call: TRBJ2-3
cdr3_nt: TGTGCCAGCAGCTTTGAATTACAGGGCGATACGCAGTATTTT
cdr3_aa: CASSFELQGDTQYF

clone_size: -
v_call: TRBV29-1
d_call: -
j_call: TRBJ2-1
cdr3_nt: TGCAGCGTTGAAGAGGTGGGTTACAATGAGCAGTTCTTC
cdr3_aa: CSVEEVGYNEQFF

clone_size: many
v_call: TRBV6-6
d_call: TRBD1
j_call: TRBJ2-7
cdr3_nt: TGTGCCAGCAGTTATGAGGACAGGCGATTCTACGAGCAGTACTTC
cdr3_aa: CASSYEDRRFYEQYF

clone_size: -
v_call: TRBV5-1
d_call: -
j_call: TRBJ2-5
cdr3_nt: TGCGCCAGCAGCGAGACAGGCATTCAAGAGACCCAGTACTTC
cdr3_aa: CASSETGIQETQYF

clone_size: many
v_call: TRBV2
d_call: -
j_call: TRBJ2-7
cdr3_nt: TGTGCCAGCAGAGCCTGGGGGTCCTACGAGCAGTACTTC
cdr3_aa: CASRAWGSYEQYF

clone_size: -
v_call: TRBV2
d_call: -
j_call: TRBJ2-1
cdr3_nt: TGTGCCGGAGTAGAGTCAGGAAAGCAGTTCTTC
cdr3_aa: CAGVESGKQFF

clone_size: few
v_call: TRBV4-2
d_call: -
j_call: TRBJ1-5
cdr3_nt: TGTGCCAGCAGCCAAGACGTTTATAATCAGCCCCAGCATTTT
cdr3_aa: CASSQDVYNQPQHF

clone_size: -
v_call: TRBV11-2
d_call: -
j_call: TRBJ2-1
cdr3_nt: TGTGCCAGCAGCTTACAGGGAAATGAGGTAGATGAGCAGTTCTTC
cdr3_aa: CASSLQGNEVDEQFF

clone_size: few
v_call: TRBV15
d_call: TRBD1
j_call: TRBJ2-5
cdr3_nt: TGTGCCACCAACTTGGGACAGGGGGTAGAGACCCAGTACTTC
cdr3_aa: CATNLGQGVETQYF

clone_size: few
v_call: TRBV7-8
d_call: -
j_call: TRBJ2-1
cdr3_nt: TGTGCCAGCAGCAGGGGCAGGGGTCCACCCACCTACAATGAGCAGTTCTTC
cdr3_aa: CASSRGRGPPTYNEQFF

clone_size: -
v_call: TRBV7-9
d_call: TRBD2
j_call: TRBJ2-1
cdr3_nt: TGTGCCAGCAGCTTAGTGGGGGGAGGGATCAATGAGCAGTTCTTC
cdr3_aa: CASSLVGGGINEQFF

clone_size: -
v_call: TRBV10-3
d_call: -
j_call: TRBJ2-3
cdr3_nt: TGTGCCATCAGTGCCGACCTGGGGCCAGATACGCAGTATTTT
cdr3_aa: CAISADLGPDTQYF

clone_size: -
v_call: TRBV7-2
d_call: -
j_call: TRBJ1-4
cdr3_nt: TGTGCCAGCAGCTTAGCCGGCAGCTCCGGGCTGTTTTTT
cdr3_aa: CASSLAGSSGLFF

clone_size: few
v_call: TRBV5-5
d_call: -
j_call: TRBJ2-7
cdr3_nt: TGTGCCAGCAGCTTGGGGGGCACGGATTTGAAGTACTTC
cdr3_aa: CASSLGGTDLKYF

clone_size: -
v_call: TRBV14
d_call: -
j_call: TRBJ2-3
cdr3_nt: TGTGCCAGCAGCCAAACTGAGCGGGGCACAGATACGCAGTATTTT
cdr3_aa: CASSQTERGTDTQYF

clone_size: -
v_call: TRBV5-1
d_call: -
j_call: TRBJ2-2
cdr3_nt: TGCGCCAGCAGCTTGGCGGGGGCAGCGAACACCGGGGAGCTGTTTTTT
cdr3_aa: CASSLAGAANTGELFF

clone_size: few
v_call: TRBV20-1
d_call: -
j_call: TRBJ1-2
cdr3_nt: TGCAGCGCGGGGTCCTCTAACTATGGCTACACCTTC
cdr3_aa: CSAGSSNYGYTF

clone_size: few
v_call: TRBV12-3/TRBV12-4
d_call: -
j_call: TRBJ1-1
cdr3_nt: TGTGCCAGCAGTTTAACCTGGAACACTGAAGCTTTCTTT
cdr3_aa: CASSLTWNTEAFF